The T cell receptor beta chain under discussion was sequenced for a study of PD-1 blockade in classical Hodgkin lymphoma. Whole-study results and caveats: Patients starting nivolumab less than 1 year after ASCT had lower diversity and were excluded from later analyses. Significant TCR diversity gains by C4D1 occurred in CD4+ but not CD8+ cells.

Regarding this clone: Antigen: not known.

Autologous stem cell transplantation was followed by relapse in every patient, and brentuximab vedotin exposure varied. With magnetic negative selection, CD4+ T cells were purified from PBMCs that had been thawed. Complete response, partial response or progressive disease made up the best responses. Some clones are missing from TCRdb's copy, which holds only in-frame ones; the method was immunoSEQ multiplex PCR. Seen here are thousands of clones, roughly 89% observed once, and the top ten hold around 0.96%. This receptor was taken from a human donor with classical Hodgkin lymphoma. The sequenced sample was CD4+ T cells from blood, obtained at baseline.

The CDR3 spells CASSPTGYYEQYF. The CDR3 nucleotides read TGTGCCAGCAGTCCTACAGGTTACTACGAGCAGTACTTC. The chain is built from TRBV6-5 and TRBJ2-7; a weak D match, TRBD1 (5 bases). The CDR3 sequence is 13 residues long. The V end lost 5 bases, the J end lost 3 bases, and 11 bases lay between the germline ends. In germline, CDR1 is MNHEY, CDR2 SVGAGI.